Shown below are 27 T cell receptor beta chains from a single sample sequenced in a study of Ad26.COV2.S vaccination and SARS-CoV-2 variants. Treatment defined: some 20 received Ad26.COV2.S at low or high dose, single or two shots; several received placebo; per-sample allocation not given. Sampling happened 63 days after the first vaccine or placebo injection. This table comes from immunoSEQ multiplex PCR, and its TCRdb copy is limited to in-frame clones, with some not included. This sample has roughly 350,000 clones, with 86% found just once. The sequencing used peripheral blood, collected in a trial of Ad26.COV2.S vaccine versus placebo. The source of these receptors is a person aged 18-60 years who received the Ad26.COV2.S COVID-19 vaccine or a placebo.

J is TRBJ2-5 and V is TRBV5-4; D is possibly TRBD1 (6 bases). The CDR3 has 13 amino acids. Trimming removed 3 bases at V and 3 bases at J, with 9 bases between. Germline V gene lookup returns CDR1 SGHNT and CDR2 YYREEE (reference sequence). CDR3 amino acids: CASSSRTEETQYF. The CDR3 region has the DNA TGTGCCAGCAGCTCCCGGACAGAAGAGACCCAGTACTTC.

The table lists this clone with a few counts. CDR3 bases: TGCAGCGTTGAAGTAGGGGCCTTGCCCGGGACAGGGGAATCGGGGGCCAACGTCCTGACTTTC. Its protein is CSVEVGALPGTGESGANVLTF. The chain links TRBV29-1 to TRBJ2-6, with 10 bases that match TRBD1. The CDR3 runs 21 residues. The V segment lost 1 base and the J segment 4 bases; nucleotides outside the gene matches: 19. Per germline, CDR1 SQVTM and CDR2 ANQGSEA.

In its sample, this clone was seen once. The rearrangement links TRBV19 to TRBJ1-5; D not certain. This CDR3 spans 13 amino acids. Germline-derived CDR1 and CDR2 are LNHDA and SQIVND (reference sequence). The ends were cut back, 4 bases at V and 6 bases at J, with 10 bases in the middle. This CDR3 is CASSSVGIQPQHF. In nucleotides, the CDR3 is TGTGCCAGTAGTAGCGTAGGAATTCAGCCCCAGCATTTT.

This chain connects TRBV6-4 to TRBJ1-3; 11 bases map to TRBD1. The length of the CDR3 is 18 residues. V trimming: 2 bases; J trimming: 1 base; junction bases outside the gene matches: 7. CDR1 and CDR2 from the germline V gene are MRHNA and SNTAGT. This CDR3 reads CASSDPWTGGVSGNTIYF. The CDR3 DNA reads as TGTGCCAGCAGTGACCCTTGGACAGGGGGCGTGTCTGGAAACACCATATATTTT.

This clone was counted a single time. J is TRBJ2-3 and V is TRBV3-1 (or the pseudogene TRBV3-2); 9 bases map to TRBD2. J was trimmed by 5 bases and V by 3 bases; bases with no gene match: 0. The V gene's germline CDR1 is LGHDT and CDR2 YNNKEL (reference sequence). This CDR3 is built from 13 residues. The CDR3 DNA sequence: TGTGCCAGCAGCCAGACTAGCGGAGATACGCAGTATTTT. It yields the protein CASSQTSGDTQYF.

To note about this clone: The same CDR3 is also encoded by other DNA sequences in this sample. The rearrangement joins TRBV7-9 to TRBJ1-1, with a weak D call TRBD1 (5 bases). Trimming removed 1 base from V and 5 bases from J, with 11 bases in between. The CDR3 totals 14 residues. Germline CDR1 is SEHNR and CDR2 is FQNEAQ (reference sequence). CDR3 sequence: CASSLGGRGTEAFF. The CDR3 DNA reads TGTGCCAGCAGCTTAGGGGGGAGAGGAACTGAAGCTTTCTTT.

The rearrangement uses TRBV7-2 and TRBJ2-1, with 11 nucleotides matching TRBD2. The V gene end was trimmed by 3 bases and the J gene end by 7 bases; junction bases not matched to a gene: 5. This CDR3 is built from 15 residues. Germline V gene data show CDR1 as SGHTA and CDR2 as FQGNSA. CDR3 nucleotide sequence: TGTGCCAGCAGCTTGAGCGGGACTAGCGGTAATGAGCAGTTCTTC. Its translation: CASSLSGTSGNEQFF.

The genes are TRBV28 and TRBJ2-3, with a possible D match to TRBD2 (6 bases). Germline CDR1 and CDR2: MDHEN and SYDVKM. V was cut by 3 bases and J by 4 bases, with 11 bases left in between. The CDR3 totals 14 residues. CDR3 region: CASSFQGGPDTQYF. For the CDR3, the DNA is TGTGCCAGCAGTTTCCAGGGAGGACCAGATACGCAGTATTTT.

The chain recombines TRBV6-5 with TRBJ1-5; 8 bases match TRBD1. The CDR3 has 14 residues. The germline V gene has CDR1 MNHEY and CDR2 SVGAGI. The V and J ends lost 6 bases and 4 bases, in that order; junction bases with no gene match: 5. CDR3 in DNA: TGTGCCAGCAGACGGACAGGGTTTAATCAGCCCCAGCATTTT. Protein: CASRRTGFNQPQHF.

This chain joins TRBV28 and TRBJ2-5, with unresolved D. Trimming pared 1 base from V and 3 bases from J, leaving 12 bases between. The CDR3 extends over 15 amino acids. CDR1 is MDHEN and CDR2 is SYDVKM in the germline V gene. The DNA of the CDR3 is TGTGCCAGCAGTTTATACCCCTCCGGAAAAGAGACCCAGTACTTC. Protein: CASSLYPSGKETQYF. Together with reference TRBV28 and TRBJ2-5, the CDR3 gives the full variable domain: DVKVTQSSRYLVKRTGEKVFLECVQDMDHENMFWYRQDPGLGLRLIYFSYDVKMKEKGDIPEGYSVSREKKERFSLILESASTNQTSMYLCASSLYPSGKETQYFGPGTRLLVL.

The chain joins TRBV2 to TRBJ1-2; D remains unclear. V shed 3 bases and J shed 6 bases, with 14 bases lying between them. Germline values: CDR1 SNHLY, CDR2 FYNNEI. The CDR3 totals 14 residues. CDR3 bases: TGTGCCAGCAGTGAGCGAAACGTTTTGGATGGCTACACCTTC. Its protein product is CASSERNVLDGYTF.

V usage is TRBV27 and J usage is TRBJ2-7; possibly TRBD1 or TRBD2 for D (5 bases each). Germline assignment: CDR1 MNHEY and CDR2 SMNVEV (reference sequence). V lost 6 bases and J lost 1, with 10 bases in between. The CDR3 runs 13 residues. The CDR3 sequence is CASSRDLSYEQYF. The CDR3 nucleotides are TGTGCCAGCAGCCGGGACCTTTCCTACGAGCAGTACTTC.

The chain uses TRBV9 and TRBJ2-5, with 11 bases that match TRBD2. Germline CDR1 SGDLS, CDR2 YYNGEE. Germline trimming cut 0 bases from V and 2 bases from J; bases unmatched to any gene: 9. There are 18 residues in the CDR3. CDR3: CASSVGLGLAGPQETQYF. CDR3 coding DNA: TGTGCCAGCAGCGTAGGGTTAGGACTAGCGGGTCCTCAAGAGACCCAGTACTTC.

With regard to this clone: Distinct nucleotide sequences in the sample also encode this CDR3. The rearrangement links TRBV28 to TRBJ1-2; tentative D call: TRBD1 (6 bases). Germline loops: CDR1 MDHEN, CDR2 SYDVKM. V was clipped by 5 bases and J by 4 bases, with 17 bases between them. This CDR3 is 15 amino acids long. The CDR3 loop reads CASSPRLQGFYGYTF. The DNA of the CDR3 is TGTGCCAGCAGTCCCCGTCTACAGGGCTTCTATGGCTACACCTTC.

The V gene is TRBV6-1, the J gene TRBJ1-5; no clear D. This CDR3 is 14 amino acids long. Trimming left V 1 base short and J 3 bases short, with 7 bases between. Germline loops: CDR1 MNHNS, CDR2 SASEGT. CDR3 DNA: TGTGCCAGCAGTGAAGGTGGATTCAATCAGCCCCAGCATTTT. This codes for CASSEGGFNQPQHF.

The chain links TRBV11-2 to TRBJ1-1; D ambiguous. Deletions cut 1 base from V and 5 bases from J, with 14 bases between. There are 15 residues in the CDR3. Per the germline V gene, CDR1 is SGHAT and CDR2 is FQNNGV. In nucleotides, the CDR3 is TGTGCCAGCAGCTTAGGGTCCAGGTATGGAACTGAAGCTTTCTTT. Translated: CASSLGSRYGTEAFF. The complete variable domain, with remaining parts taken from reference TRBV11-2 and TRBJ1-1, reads EAGVAQSPRYKIIEKRQSVAFWCNPISGHATLYWYQQILGQGPKLLIQFQNNGVVDDSQLPKDRFSAERLKGVDSTLKIQPAKLEDSAVYLCASSLGSRYGTEAFFGQGTRLTVV.

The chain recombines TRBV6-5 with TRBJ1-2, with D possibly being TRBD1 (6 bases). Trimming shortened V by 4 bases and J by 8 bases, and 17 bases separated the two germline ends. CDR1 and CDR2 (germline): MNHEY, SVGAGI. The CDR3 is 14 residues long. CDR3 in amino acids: CASSSTTGSFGYTF. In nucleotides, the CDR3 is TGTGCCAGCAGTTCCACCACAGGGAGCTTCGGCTACACCTTC.

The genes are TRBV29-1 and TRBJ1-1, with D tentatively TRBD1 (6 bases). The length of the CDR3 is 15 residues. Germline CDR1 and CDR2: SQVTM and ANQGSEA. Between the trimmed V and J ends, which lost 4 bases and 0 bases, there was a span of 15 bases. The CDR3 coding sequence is TGCAGCGTTGGGTGGGGGCTGGAGGTGAACACTGAAGCTTTCTTT. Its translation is CSVGWGLEVNTEAFF.

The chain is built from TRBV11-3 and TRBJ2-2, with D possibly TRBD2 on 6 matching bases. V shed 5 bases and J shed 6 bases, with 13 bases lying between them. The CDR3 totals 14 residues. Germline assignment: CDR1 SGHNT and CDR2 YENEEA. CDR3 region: CASSPGGASGELFF. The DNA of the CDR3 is TGTGCCAGCAGCCCGGGCGGGGCGTCCGGGGAGCTGTTTTTT.

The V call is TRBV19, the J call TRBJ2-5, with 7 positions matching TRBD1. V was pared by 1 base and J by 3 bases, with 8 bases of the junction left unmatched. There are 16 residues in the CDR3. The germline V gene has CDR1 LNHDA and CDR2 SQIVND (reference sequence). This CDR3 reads CASSIVPRDREETQYF. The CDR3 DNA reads TGTGCCAGTAGTATAGTCCCCCGGGACAGAGAAGAGACCCAGTACTTC.

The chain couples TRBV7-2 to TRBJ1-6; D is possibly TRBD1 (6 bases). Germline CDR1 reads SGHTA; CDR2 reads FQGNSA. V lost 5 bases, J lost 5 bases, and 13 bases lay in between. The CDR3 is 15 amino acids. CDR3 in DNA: TGTGCCAGCAGCCCCGGACAGACTAATAATTCACCCCTCCACTTT. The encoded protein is CASSPGQTNNSPLHF. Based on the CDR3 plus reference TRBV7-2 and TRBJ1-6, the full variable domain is GAGVSQSPSNKVTEKGKDVELRCDPISGHTALYWYRQSLGQGLEFLIYFQGNSAPDKSGLPSDRFSAERTGGSVSTLTIQRTQQEDSAVYLCASSPGQTNNSPLHFGNGTRLTVT.

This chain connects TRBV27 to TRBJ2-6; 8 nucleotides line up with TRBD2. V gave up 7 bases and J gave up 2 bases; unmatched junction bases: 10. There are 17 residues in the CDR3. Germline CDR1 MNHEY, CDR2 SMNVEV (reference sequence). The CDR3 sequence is CASKQYAAGAGANVLTF. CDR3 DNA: TGTGCCAGCAAGCAGTACGCAGCGGGAGCTGGGGCCAACGTCCTGACTTTC. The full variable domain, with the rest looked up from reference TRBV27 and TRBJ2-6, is EAQVTQNPRYLITVTGKKLTVTCSQNMNHEYMSWYRQDPGLGLRQIYYSMNVEVTDKGDVPEGYKVSRKEKRNFPLILESPSPNQTSLYFCASKQYAAGAGANVLTFGAGSRLTVL.

As DNA, the CDR3 is TGTGCCAGCAGTGACTCGAGTTCAGGGACGTACAATGAGCAGTTCTTC. It yields the protein CASSDSSSGTYNEQFF. The chain combines TRBV6-4 with TRBJ2-1; D tentatively fits TRBD1 or TRBD2 (5 bases each). In germline, CDR1 is MRHNA, CDR2 SNTAGT. Trimming took 0 bases from V and 4 from J, leaving 13 bases between them. The CDR3 is 16 residues long.

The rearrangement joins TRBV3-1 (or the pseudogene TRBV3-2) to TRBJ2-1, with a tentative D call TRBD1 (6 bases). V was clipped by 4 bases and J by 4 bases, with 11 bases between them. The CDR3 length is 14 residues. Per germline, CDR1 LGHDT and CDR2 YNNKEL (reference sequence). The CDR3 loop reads CASSRAGEYNEQFF. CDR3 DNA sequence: TGTGCCAGCAGCCGGGCAGGGGAGTACAATGAGCAGTTCTTC.

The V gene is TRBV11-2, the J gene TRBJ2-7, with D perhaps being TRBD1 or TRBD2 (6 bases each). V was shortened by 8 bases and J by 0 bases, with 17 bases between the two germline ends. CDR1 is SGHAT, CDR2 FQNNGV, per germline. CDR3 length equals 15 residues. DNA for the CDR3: TGTGCCAGCGCTTTTAGGGGGGAAAGCTCCTACGAGCAGTACTTC. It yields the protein CASAFRGESSYEQYF.

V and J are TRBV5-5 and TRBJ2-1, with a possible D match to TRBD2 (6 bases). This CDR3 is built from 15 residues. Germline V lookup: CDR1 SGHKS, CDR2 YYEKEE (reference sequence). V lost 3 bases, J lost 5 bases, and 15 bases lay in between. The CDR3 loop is CASSSGGAADNEQFF. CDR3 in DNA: TGTGCCAGCAGCTCCGGCGGGGCAGCGGACAATGAGCAGTTCTTC.

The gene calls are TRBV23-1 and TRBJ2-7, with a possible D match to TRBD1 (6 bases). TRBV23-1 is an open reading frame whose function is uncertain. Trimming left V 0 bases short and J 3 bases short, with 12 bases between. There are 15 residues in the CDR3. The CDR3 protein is CASSQSKGGDYEQYF. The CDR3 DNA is TGCGCCAGCAGTCAATCGAAAGGGGGAGACTACGAGCAGTACTTC.